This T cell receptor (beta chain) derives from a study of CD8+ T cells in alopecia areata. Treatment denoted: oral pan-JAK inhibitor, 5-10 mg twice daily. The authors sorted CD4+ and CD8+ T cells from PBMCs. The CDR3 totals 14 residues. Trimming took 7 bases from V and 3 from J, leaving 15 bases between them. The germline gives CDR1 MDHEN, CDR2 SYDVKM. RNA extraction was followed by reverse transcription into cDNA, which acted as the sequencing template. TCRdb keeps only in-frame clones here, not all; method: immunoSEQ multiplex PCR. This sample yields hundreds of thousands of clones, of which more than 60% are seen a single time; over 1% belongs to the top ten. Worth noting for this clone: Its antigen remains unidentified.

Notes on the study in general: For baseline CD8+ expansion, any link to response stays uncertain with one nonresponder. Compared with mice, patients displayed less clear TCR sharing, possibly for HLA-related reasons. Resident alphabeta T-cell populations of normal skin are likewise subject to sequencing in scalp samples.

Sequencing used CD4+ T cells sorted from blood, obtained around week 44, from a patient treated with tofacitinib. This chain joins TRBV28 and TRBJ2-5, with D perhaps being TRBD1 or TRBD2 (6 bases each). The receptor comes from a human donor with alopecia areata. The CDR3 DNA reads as TGTGCCAGCATGGGGGCGGGGACCAAAGAGACCCAGTACTTC. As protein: CASMGAGTKETQYF.